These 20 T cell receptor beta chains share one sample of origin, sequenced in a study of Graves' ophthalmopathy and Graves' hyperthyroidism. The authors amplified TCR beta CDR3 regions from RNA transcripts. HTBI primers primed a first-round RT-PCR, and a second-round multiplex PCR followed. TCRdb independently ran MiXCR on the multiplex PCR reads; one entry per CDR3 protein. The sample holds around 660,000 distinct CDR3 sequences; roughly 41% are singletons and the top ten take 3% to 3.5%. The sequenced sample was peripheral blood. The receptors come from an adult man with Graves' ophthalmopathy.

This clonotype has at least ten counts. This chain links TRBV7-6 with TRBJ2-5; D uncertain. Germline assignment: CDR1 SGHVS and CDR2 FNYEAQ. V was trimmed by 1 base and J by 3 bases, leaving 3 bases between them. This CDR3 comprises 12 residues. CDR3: CASSLVKETQYF. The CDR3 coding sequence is TGTGCCAGCAGCTTAGTAAAAGAGACCCAGTACTTC.

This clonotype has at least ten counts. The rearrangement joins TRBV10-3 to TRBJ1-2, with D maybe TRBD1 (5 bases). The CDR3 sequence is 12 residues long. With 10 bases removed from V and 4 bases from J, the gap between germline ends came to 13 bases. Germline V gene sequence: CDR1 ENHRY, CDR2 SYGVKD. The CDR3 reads CATKTATYGYTF. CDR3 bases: TGTGCCACCAAGACAGCTACCTATGGCTACACCTTC.

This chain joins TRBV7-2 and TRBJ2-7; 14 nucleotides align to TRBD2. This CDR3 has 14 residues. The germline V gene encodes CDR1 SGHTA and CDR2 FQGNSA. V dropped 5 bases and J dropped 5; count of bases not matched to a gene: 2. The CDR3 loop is CASSQGLAGDEQYF. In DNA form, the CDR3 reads TGTGCCAGCAGCCAGGGACTAGCGGGAGACGAGCAGTACTTC. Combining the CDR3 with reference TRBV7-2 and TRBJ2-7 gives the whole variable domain GAGVSQSPSNKVTEKGKDVELRCDPISGHTALYWYRQSLGQGLEFLIYFQGNSAPDKSGLPSDRFSAERTGGSVSTLTIQRTQQEDSAVYLCASSQGLAGDEQYFGPGTRLTVT.

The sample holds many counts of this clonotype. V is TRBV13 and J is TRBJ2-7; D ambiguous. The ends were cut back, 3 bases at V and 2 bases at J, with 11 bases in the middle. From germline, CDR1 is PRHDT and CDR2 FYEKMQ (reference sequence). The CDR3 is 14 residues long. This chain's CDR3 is CASSLLGLTYEQYF. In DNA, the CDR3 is TGTGCCAGCAGCTTGCTAGGGTTAACCTACGAGCAGTACTTC.

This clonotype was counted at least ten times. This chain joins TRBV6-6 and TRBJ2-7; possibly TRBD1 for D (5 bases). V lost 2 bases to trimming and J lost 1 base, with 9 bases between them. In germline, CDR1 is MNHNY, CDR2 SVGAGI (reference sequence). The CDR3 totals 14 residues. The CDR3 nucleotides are TGTGCCAGCAGTTACATACAGGAGTCCTACGAGCAGTACTTC. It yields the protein CASSYIQESYEQYF.

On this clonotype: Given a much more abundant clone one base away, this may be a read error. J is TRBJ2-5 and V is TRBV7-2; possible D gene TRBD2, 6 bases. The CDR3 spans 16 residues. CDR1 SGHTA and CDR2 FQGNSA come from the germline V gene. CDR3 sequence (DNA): TGTGCCAGCAGCTTAGGTGGCGGGATAGGGCAAGAGACCCAGTGCTTC. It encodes CASSLGGGIGQETQCF.

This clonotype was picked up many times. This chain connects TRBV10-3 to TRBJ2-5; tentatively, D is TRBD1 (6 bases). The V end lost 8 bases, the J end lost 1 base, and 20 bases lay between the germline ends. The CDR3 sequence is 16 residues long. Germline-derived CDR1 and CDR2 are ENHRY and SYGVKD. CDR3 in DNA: TGTGCCATCGCAACCCCGCGGGCCAGGGGCCAAGAGACCCAGTACTTC. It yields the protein CAIATPRARGQETQYF.

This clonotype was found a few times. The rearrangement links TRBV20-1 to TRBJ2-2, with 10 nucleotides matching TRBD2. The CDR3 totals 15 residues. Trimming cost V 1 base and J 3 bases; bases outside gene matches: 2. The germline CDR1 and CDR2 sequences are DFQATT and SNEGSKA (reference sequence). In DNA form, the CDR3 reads TGCAGTGCTAGAGTAGGGACTAGCGACACCGGGGAGCTGTTTTTT. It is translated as CSARVGTSDTGELFF.

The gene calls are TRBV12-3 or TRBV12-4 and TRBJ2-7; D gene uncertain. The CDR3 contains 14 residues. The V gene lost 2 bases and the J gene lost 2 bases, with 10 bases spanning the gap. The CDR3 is CASSLFWQAYEQYF. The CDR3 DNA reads TGTGCCAGCAGTTTATTCTGGCAGGCCTACGAGCAGTACTTC.

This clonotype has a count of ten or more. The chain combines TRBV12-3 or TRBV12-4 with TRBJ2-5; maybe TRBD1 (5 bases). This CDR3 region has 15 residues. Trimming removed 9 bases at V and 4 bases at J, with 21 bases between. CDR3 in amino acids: CASSIGQGLGETQYF. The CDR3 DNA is TGTGCCAGTAGTATAGGTCAGGGCTTAGGAGAGACCCAGTACTTC.

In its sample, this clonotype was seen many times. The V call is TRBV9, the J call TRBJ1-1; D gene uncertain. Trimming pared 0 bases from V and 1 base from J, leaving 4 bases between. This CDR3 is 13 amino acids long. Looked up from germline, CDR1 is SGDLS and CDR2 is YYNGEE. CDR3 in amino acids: CASSVAPNTEAFF. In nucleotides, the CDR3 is TGTGCCAGCAGCGTAGCTCCGAACACTGAAGCTTTCTTT.

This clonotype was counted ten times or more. CDR3 amino acids: CASSPAAQGLYEQYF. CDR3 nucleotide sequence: TGTGCCAGCAGCCCCGCAGCCCAGGGGCTGTACGAGCAGTACTTC. The V gene is TRBV7-2, the J gene TRBJ2-7; tentative D call: TRBD1 (6 bases). CDR1 and CDR2 from the germline V gene are SGHTA and FQGNSA. V was pared by 5 bases and J by 4 bases, with 18 bases between. The length of the CDR3 is 15 residues.

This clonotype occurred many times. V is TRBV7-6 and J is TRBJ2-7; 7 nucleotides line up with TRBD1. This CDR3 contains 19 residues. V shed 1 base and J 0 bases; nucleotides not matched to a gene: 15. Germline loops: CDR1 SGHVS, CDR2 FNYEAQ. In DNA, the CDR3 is TGTGCCAGCAGCTTAGAAGCAGCTCGGATGGGACAGAGCTCCTACGAGCAGTACTTC. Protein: CASSLEAARMGQSSYEQYF.

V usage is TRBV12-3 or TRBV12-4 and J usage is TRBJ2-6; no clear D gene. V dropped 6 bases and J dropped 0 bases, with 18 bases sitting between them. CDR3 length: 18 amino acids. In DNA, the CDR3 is TGTGCCAGCAGCCACGTCCGGAGCCTCTTCTCTGGGGCCAACGTCCTGACTTTC. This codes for CASSHVRSLFSGANVLTF.

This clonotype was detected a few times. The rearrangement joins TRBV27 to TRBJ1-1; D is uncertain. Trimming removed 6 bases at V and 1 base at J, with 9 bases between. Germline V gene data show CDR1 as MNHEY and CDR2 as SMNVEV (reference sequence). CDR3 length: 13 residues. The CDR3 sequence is CASRINGNTEAFF. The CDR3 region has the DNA TGTGCCAGCAGAATTAATGGGAACACTGAAGCTTTCTTT.

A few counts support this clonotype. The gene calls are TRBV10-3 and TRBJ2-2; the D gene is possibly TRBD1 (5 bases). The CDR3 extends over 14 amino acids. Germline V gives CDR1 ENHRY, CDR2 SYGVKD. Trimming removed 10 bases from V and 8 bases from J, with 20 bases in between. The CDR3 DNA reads TGTGCCAGCACCCCCGGTCAGGGAAAGGGGGAGCTGTTTTTT. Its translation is CASTPGQGKGELFF.

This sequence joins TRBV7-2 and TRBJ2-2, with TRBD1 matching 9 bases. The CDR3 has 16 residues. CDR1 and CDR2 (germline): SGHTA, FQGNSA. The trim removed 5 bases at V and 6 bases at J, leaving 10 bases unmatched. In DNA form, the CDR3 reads TGTGCCAGCAGCCAAGCCCCGGGACAGGGTTCCGGGGAGCTGTTTTTT. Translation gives CASSQAPGQGSGELFF.

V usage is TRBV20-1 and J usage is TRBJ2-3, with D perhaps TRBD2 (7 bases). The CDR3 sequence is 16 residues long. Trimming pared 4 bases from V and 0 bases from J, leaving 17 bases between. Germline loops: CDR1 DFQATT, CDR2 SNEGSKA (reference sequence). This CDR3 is CSAIRGGTYSTDTQYF. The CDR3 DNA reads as TGCAGTGCTATAAGGGGGGGGACTTATAGCACAGATACGCAGTATTTT.

CDR3 nucleotides: TGCAGCGCCAGCAGCTTAGCGGGACAGACCGAAGCTTTCTTT. Protein product: CSASSLAGQTEAFF. The chain couples TRBV29-1 to TRBJ1-1; TRBD1 aligns across 7 bases. The V segment lost 7 bases and the J segment 8 bases; nucleotides outside the gene matches: 16. Germline assignment: CDR1 SQVTM and CDR2 ANQGSEA. The CDR3 has 14 amino acids. The entire variable domain, with the rest obtained from reference TRBV29-1 and TRBJ1-1, is as follows: SAVISQKPSRDICQRGTSLTIQCQVDSQVTMMFWYRQQPGQSLTLIATANQGSEATYESGFVIDKFPISRPNLTFSTLTVSNMSPEDSSIYLCSASSLAGQTEAFFGQGTRLTVV.

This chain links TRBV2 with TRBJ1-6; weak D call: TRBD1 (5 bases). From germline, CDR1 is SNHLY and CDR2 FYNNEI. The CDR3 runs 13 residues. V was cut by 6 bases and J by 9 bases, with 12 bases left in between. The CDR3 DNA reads TGTGCCAGCAGCAAGCGGCAGGGTTCACCCCTCCACTTT. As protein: CASSKRQGSPLHF.